These 8 T cell receptor beta chains were sequenced from one sample in a study of post-analysis software for immune sequencing data. Overall study findings and caveats: With TRBV5-6, TRBV5-1 and TRBV20-1 included, 4 or 5 TRBV segments were more frequent in patients than in controls.

Their recognized antigens are unknown. Prepared libraries of TCR beta cDNA carried unique molecular identifiers. Each CDR3 protein is one row after TCRdb ran MiXCR on the PCR reads. The data contain approximately 770,000 distinct CDR3 sequences, 40% to 55% of them seen just once; the ten biggest clones take up roughly 5.2%. Sequenced input: blood. These receptors all stem from a girl aged 5-17 years with multiple sclerosis.

The CDR3 sequence is CASSRPATGEQYF. Written as DNA, the CDR3 is TGTGCCAGCAGTCGTCCGGCGACCGGGGAGCAGTACTTC. This chain uses TRBV28 with TRBJ2-7; no definite D call. The CDR3 has 13 amino acids. Per the germline V gene, CDR1 is MDHEN and CDR2 is SYDVKM. Between the trimmed V and J ends, which lost 5 bases and 7 bases, there was a span of 15 bases.

The chain uses TRBV7-9 and TRBJ2-7; D remains unclear. Germline V gene data show CDR1 as SEHNR and CDR2 as FQNEAQ (reference sequence). V dropped 4 bases and J dropped 6 bases, with 10 bases sitting between them. The CDR3 contains 12 residues. The CDR3 loop is CASSSDAREQYF. For the CDR3, the DNA is TGTGCCAGCAGCTCCGACGCCCGCGAGCAGTACTTC. Variable domain in full (rest from reference TRBV7-9 and TRBJ2-7): DTGVSQNPRHKITKRGQNVTFRCDPISEHNRLYWYRQTLGQGPEFLTYFQNEAQLEKSRLLSDRFSAERPKGSFSTLEIQRTEQGDSAMYLCASSSDAREQYFGPGTRLTVT.

For this clonotype: The junction departs from germline at one end; a sequencing error may be responsible. This chain links TRBV20-1 with TRBJ2-7; a weak D match, TRBD2 (5 bases). The CDR3 length is 14 residues. Germline V gives CDR1 DFQATT, CDR2 SNEGSKA (reference sequence). The CDR3 sequence: CSARDPEGSYGQYF. As DNA, the CDR3 is TGCAGTGCTAGAGATCCAGAGGGCTCGTACGGGCAGTACTTC.

J is TRBJ2-1 and V is TRBV7-9, with D possibly matching TRBD1 (5 bases). V was clipped by 5 bases and J by 12 bases, with 14 bases between them. Germline V CDR1 and CDR2: SEHNR, FQNEAQ (reference sequence). CDR3 length equals 12 residues. In DNA, the CDR3 is TGTGCCAGCAGCCCTGGACAAAGACCGCAGTTCTTC. This codes for CASSPGQRPQFF.

The genes are TRBV14 and TRBJ1-1; tentative D call: TRBD1 (5 bases). The CDR3 length is 14 residues. V lost 0 bases and J lost 3, with 8 bases in between. The germline V gene encodes CDR1 SGHDN and CDR2 FVKESK. The DNA of the CDR3 is TGTGCCAGCAGCCAAGATTTGGGGGACACTGAAGCTTTCTTT. This gives the protein CASSQDLGDTEAFF.

This clonotype is a singleton in its sample. The chain has TRBV24-1 and TRBJ2-5; 9 bases align to TRBD1. The CDR3 runs 16 residues. Germline V gene data show CDR1 as KGHDR and CDR2 as SFDVKD. V trimming: 4 bases; J trimming: 5 bases; junction bases outside the gene matches: 10. Here the CDR3 reads CATSDPGQGNHETQYF. CDR3 bases: TGTGCCACCAGTGACCCAGGACAGGGGAATCACGAGACCCAGTACTTC.

The gene calls are TRBV19 and TRBJ2-1, with D perhaps TRBD2 (5 bases). The germline gives CDR1 LNHDA, CDR2 SQIVND (reference sequence). The CDR3 is 18 residues long. Trimming left V 7 bases short and J 0 bases short, with 22 bases between. In DNA, the CDR3 is TGTGCCAGTATGGTGATGGCTAGCAAAGTTCTCTCCTACAATGAGCAGTTCTTC. Translation: CASMVMASKVLSYNEQFF.

This sequence joins TRBV7-3 and TRBJ2-1, with 11 bases lining up with TRBD2. CDR3 length equals 16 residues. Trimming removed 6 bases from V and 4 bases from J; junction bases left unmatched: 8. Germline V CDR1 and CDR2: SGHTA, FQGTGA. CDR3 coding DNA: TGTGCCAGCAGATCCTCCGGGACTAGCGGATACAATGAGCAGTTCTTC. This codes for CASRSSGTSGYNEQFF.